This T cell receptor beta chain was profiled in a study of blood T cell repertoires in COVID-19. Study background: Some COVID-19 samples were acute and others convalescent; all came from the United States, Italy and Spain. The analysed material was cDNA or gDNA that came from T cells, B-cell-depleted T cells, or PBMCs.

The method was immunoSEQ multiplex PCR; TCRdb's version includes in-frame clones alone and lacks a portion of them. The sample yields under 250,000 clones, around 83% seen once. The specimen was peripheral blood. The receptor was isolated from a man aged 50-59 years who had recovered from COVID-19.

The CDR3 loop is CASSARGLSHHSNKNIQYF. DNA of the CDR3: TGTGCCAGCAGTGCCAGGGGGCTTTCCCACCACTCAAACAAAAACATTCAGTACTTC. The chain has TRBV28 and TRBJ2-4; 8 bases agree with TRBD1. The CDR3 totals 19 residues. The ends lost 5 bases at V and 3 bases at J; junction bases unmatched: 18. Germline V gene lookup returns CDR1 MDHEN and CDR2 SYDVKM. The full variable domain, with the rest looked up from reference TRBV28 and TRBJ2-4, is DVKVTQSSRYLVKRTGEKVFLECVQDMDHENMFWYRQDPGLGLRLIYFSYDVKMKEKGDIPEGYSVSREKKERFSLILESASTNQTSMYLCASSARGLSHHSNKNIQYFGAGTRLSVL.